The clone carrying this T cell receptor beta chain was detected many times. Its antigen is as yet unknown. This sample was included in a study of T cells in Graves' hyperthyroidism and ophthalmopathy. Study-level results: Most expanded thyroid clonotypes above 0.001 recurred in blood. The model identified upcoming ophthalmopathy a median approximately six months ahead of onset.

In patients aged 18 to 65, hyperthyroidism was newly diagnosed, with duration under 2 months. Diagnosing involved the use of clinical symptoms, serum thyroxine and TRAb, thyroid ultrasound and orbital computed tomography. Using RNA transcripts as the source, TCR beta CDR3 regions were amplified. When the TCR CDR3 underwent first-round RT-PCR, the HTBI primer set was used. TCRdb re-analysed the multiplex PCR reads in MiXCR, keeping a single row per CDR3 protein. The data show a few hundred thousand distinct CDR3 sequences, with about 15% seen just once and about 7.7% held by the top ten. The CDR3 consists of 14 residues. V was shortened by 3 bases and J by 6 bases, with 12 bases between the two germline ends.

The chain has TRBV12-3 or TRBV12-4 and TRBJ1-3, with a weak D call TRBD1 (6 bases). This TCR was recovered from a woman aged 18 to 35 with Graves' hyperthyroidism. The source material was blood. CDR3 loop: CASSLQGSANTIYF. CDR3 nucleotides: TGTGCCAGCAGTTTGCAGGGGTCCGCAAACACCATATATTTT.